Listed below are T cell receptor beta chains from one sample, sequenced in a study of blood T cell repertoires in COVID-19. Sequencing used immunoSEQ multiplex PCR; TCRdb keeps in-frame clones, though not all of them. Found here are roughly 80,000 clones, approximately 80% of them singletons; the top ten hold approximately 5.8%. Sequenced input: peripheral blood. These receptors were collected from a man between 60 and 75 years old with active or convalescent COVID-19. The CDR3 runs from the conserved cysteine through the conserved F or W. Each record gives: D gene, J gene, clone size, V gene, CDR3 protein, CDR3 DNA. The D gene is left open where the match is weak. A row's size may be missing; if present it is once, few, many or a size class.

TRBD1 | TRBJ2-2 | . | TRBV9 | CASSPRTGNTGELFF | TGTGCCAGCAGCCCCCGGACAGGCAACACCGGGGAGCTGTTTTTT
. | TRBJ1-1 | . | TRBV6-2/TRBV6-3 | CASSYPPGEAFF | TGTGCCAGCAGTTACCCACCAGGGGAAGCTTTCTTT
TRBD1 | TRBJ1-2 | . | TRBV6-4 | CASSRGQAAREGYTF | TGTGCCAGCAGCCGGGGACAGGCCGCCCGGGAAGGCTACACCTTC
. | TRBJ1-2 | . | TRBV6-1 | CASSEALLVRGYGYTF | TGTGCCAGCAGTGAAGCGCTTCTGGTTCGGGGCTATGGCTACACCTTC
. | TRBJ1-2 | . | TRBV9 | CASSTARARYTF | TGTGCCAGCAGCACCGCGCGAGCTCGCTACACCTTC
TRBD1 | TRBJ1-5 | . | TRBV7-3 | CASSHGQGGSNQPQHF | TGTGCCAGCAGCCATGGACAGGGCGGGAGCAATCAGCCCCAGCATTTT
. | TRBJ2-7 | few | TRBV27 | CASSPKQGVGYEQYF | TGTGCCAGCAGTCCTAAACAGGGCGTGGGCTACGAGCAGTACTTC
. | TRBJ1-3 | . | TRBV3-1/TRBV3-2 | CASSSTGSGNTIYF | TGTGCCAGCAGCAGTACAGGGTCTGGAAACACCATATATTTT
TRBD1 | TRBJ1-3 | . | TRBV5-1 | CASSPQGAGGNTIYF | TGCGCCAGCAGCCCTCAGGGGGCAGGTGGAAACACCATATATTTT
TRBD1 | TRBJ2-5 | . | TRBV29-1 | CSVDSQGQETQYF | TGCAGCGTTGATTCACAGGGGCAAGAGACCCAGTACTTC
TRBD1 | TRBJ2-1 | . | TRBV24-1 | CATSDRDRGHEQFF | TGTGCCACCAGTGATCGGGACAGGGGACATGAGCAGTTCTTC
. | TRBJ1-4 | . | TRBV6-5 | CASSRGGESEKLFF | TGTGCCAGCAGCCGGGGAGGGGAAAGTGAAAAACTGTTTTTT
TRBD1 | TRBJ1-2 | . | TRBV10-2 | CASSDSQGHAYGYTF | TGCGCCAGCAGCGATTCACAGGGGCACGCCTATGGCTACACCTTC
TRBD2 | TRBJ2-2 | . | TRBV7-6 | CASSPRGSGGGELFF | TGTGCCAGCAGCCCCCGGGGGAGCGGGGGAGGGGAGCTGTTTTTT
TRBD1 | TRBJ1-2 | . | TRBV9 | CASSVGLGTGGFNYGYTF | TGTGCCAGCAGCGTAGGATTGGGGACAGGGGGCTTTAACTATGGCTACACCTTC
. | TRBJ2-7 | . | TRBV7-6 | CASSLMEGFTAEQYF | TGTGCCAGCAGCTTAATGGAGGGGTTCACTGCCGAGCAGTACTTC
. | TRBJ1-2 | . | TRBV5-6 | CASSSLIRGTDGYTF | TGTGCCAGCAGCTCCCTAATCAGGGGAACGGATGGCTACACCTTC
. | TRBJ1-1 | . | TRBV19 | CASSSWGTPNTEAFF | TGTGCCAGTAGTTCCTGGGGGACACCAAACACTGAAGCTTTCTTT
TRBD2 | TRBJ2-3 | . | TRBV4-2 | CASSQDRTAGGGDTQYF | TGTGCCAGCAGCCAAGATCGCACAGCGGGGGGAGGGGATACGCAGTATTTT
TRBD1 | TRBJ2-5 | once | TRBV18 | CASSPLTGGEETQYF | TGTGCCAGCTCACCGTTGACAGGGGGAGAAGAGACCCAGTACTTC
TRBD2 | TRBJ2-7 | . | TRBV11-2 | CASSLDSHSGGYEQYF | TGTGCCAGCAGCTTAGATTCGCACAGCGGGGGCTACGAGCAGTACTTC
. | TRBJ1-6 | . | TRBV6-5 | CASSFRTGNNSPLHF | TGTGCCAGCAGTTTCCGGACCGGGAATAATTCACCCCTCCACTTT
. | TRBJ1-2 | . | TRBV6-2/TRBV6-3 | CASSPIQESYDGYTF | TGTGCCAGCAGCCCAATACAGGAGTCCTATGATGGCTACACCTTC
TRBD1 | TRBJ2-2 | . | TRBV19 | CASRTPGGTGELFF | TGTGCCAGTAGGACCCCAGGGGGCACCGGGGAGCTGTTTTTT
TRBD1 | TRBJ2-1 | . | TRBV14 | CASSQGTGLGYNEQFF | TGTGCCAGCAGCCAAGGGACAGGTCTGGGGTACAATGAGCAGTTCTTC
. | TRBJ1-1 | . | TRBV18 | CASSPGRETEAFF | TGTGCCAGCTCACCAGGCCGGGAAACTGAAGCTTTCTTT
TRBD1 | TRBJ2-1 | . | TRBV7-2 | CASSLDRMGPYNEQFF | TGTGCCAGCAGCCTGGACAGGATGGGACCCTACAATGAGCAGTTCTTC
. | TRBJ1-2 | . | TRBV18 | CASSPTGQSNYGYTF | TGTGCCAGCTCACCTACTGGACAGTCAAACTATGGCTACACCTTC
. | TRBJ2-3 | . | TRBV7-2 | CASTAGGDTQYF | TGTGCCAGCACCGCCGGAGGGGATACGCAGTATTTT
TRBD1 | TRBJ1-4 | . | TRBV7-3 | CASSPGTVEKLFF | TGTGCCAGCAGCCCAGGGACAGTTGAAAAACTGTTTTTT
TRBD2 | TRBJ2-1 | . | TRBV11-2 | CASSPNSGVNSYNEQFF | TGTGCCAGCAGCCCTAATAGCGGGGTGAACTCCTACAATGAGCAGTTCTTC
. | TRBJ2-5 | . | TRBV24-1 | CATSDPIRETQYF | TGTGCCACCAGTGATCCTATTCGAGAGACCCAGTACTTC
TRBD1 | TRBJ2-3 | . | TRBV5-4 | CASSNRGADTQYF | TGTGCCAGCAGTAACAGGGGCGCAGATACGCAGTATTTT
. | TRBJ2-5 | many | TRBV6-2/TRBV6-3 | CASSSQVRVEETQYF | TGTGCCAGCAGTTCACAGGTCAGGGTAGAGGAGACCCAGTACTTC
. | TRBJ2-3 | . | TRBV29-1 | CSGLPTGGVNTQYF | TGCAGCGGACTCCCAACGGGGGGCGTAAATACGCAGTATTTT
. | TRBJ1-2 | few | TRBV7-2 | CASSPNREAYYGYTF | TGTGCCAGCAGCCCGAACCGCGAGGCTTACTATGGCTACACCTTC
. | TRBJ1-2 | many | TRBV6-6 | CASSPAGAGYGYTF | TGTGCCAGCAGTCCCGCAGGGGCCGGCTATGGCTACACCTTC
TRBD1 | TRBJ2-1 | once | TRBV29-1 | CSVEGYGSRGQEGQFF | TGCAGCGTTGAGGGTTATGGGTCCAGGGGGCAAGAGGGGCAGTTCTTC
. | TRBJ2-7 | . | TRBV7-9 | CASSRQSGTISYEQYF | TGTGCCAGCAGCCGACAATCCGGGACAATCTCCTACGAGCAGTACTTC
TRBD2 | TRBJ2-5 | . | TRBV19 | CASSIRGAQYF | TGTGCCAGTAGTATACGGGGGGCCCAGTACTTC
. | TRBJ1-2 | . | TRBV11-2 | CASSLDLQGRGYTF | TGTGCCAGCAGCTTAGATCTACAGGGACGCGGCTACACCTTC
. | TRBJ1-2 | few | TRBV6-1 | CASSEGSRGLVGLGYTF | TGTGCCAGCAGTGAAGGTAGCAGGGGCCTGGTGGGTTTAGGCTACACCTTC
TRBD2 | TRBJ2-1 | . | TRBV5-4 | CASSLALAEYNEQFF | TGTGCCAGCAGCTTGGCGCTAGCGGAGTACAATGAGCAGTTCTTC
. | TRBJ1-5 | . | TRBV6-5 | CASSYSRGAGPQHF | TGTGCCAGCAGTTACTCCCGCGGTGCTGGGCCCCAGCATTTT
TRBD1 | TRBJ1-1 | . | TRBV9 | CASREPGTENTEAFF | TGTGCCAGCAGGGAACCCGGGACAGAGAACACTGAAGCTTTCTTT
. | TRBJ1-6 | . | TRBV5-1 | CASSVAPQGKGSPLHF | TGCGCCAGCAGCGTAGCCCCCCAGGGAAAAGGATCACCCCTCCACTTT
TRBD1 | TRBJ1-2 | few | TRBV19 | CASTWREGAFGYTF | TGTGCCAGTACTTGGCGGGAGGGGGCTTTTGGCTACACCTTC
. | TRBJ1-3 | . | TRBV6-1 | CASSEERRSIYF | TGTGCCAGCAGTGAAGAGAGGCGGTCCATATATTTT
. | TRBJ2-4 | . | TRBV7-2 | CASSPAVWLAKNIQYF | TGTGCCAGCAGCCCCGCCGTGTGGCTAGCCAAAAACATTCAGTACTTC
. | TRBJ1-1 | . | TRBV12-3/TRBV12-4 | CASSLGTTRGAFF | TGTGCCAGCAGCCTTGGGACCACCCGGGGGGCTTTCTTT
. | TRBJ1-1 | . | TRBV6-6 | CASSYSGSNTEAFF | TGTGCCAGCAGTTACTCCGGTTCGAACACTGAAGCTTTCTTT
. | TRBJ2-7 | . | TRBV7-2 | CASSLEAGLLQYF | TGTGCCAGCAGCTTAGAGGCAGGGCTCTTGCAGTACTTC
TRBD2 | TRBJ2-1 | . | TRBV19 | CASSFSGAYNEQFF | TGTGCCAGTAGTTTTAGCGGGGCTTACAATGAGCAGTTCTTC
TRBD1 | TRBJ2-2 | . | TRBV9 | CASSPYRGGGTGELFF | TGTGCCAGCAGCCCGTACCGAGGGGGCGGCACCGGGGAGCTGTTTTTT
. | TRBJ1-1 | once | TRBV6-2/TRBV6-3 | CASSSSGQGGWRAFF | TGTGCCAGCAGCTCATCCGGGCAGGGAGGTTGGAGGGCTTTCTTT
TRBD2 | TRBJ2-3 | . | TRBV9 | CASSPRLAGGGTDTQYF | TGTGCCAGCAGCCCGCGACTAGCGGGGGGGGGCACAGATACGCAGTATTTT
TRBD1 | TRBJ2-5 | . | TRBV28 | CASSPGTGGGTQYF | TGTGCCAGCAGTCCAGGGACAGGGGGGGGGACCCAGTACTTC
. | TRBJ2-7 | . | TRBV6-5 | CASSSPGTPPYEQYF | TGTGCCAGCAGTAGCCCCGGGACTCCTCCCTACGAGCAGTACTTC
TRBD1 | TRBJ1-2 | . | TRBV4-3 | CASSQSGQYGYTF | TGCGCCAGCAGCCAATCGGGACAGTATGGCTACACCTTC
TRBD1 | TRBJ1-2 | . | TRBV19 | CASSTPTGERVYGYTF | TGTGCCAGTAGTACCCCGACAGGGGAGAGAGTTTATGGCTACACCTTC